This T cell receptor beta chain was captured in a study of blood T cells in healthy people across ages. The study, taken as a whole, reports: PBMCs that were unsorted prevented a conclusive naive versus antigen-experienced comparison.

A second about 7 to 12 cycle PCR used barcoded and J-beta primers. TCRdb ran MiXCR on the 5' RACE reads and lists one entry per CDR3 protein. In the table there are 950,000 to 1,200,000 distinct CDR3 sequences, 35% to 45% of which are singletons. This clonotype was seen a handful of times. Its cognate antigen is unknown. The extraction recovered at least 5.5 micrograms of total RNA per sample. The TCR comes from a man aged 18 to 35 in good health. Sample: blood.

Here the CDR3 DNA reads TGTGCCAGCAGACGGATAAACACCGGGGAGCTGTTTTTT. It specifies CASRRINTGELFF. The V gene is TRBV28, the J gene TRBJ2-2; D is undetermined. Germline loops: CDR1 MDHEN, CDR2 SYDVKM. This CDR3 contains 13 residues. V was clipped by 6 bases and J by 2 bases, with 7 bases between them. Full variable domain (rest looked up from reference TRBV28 and TRBJ2-2): DVKVTQSSRYLVKRTGEKVFLECVQDMDHENMFWYRQDPGLGLRLIYFSYDVKMKEKGDIPEGYSVSREKKERFSLILESASTNQTSMYLCASRRINTGELFFGEGSRLTVL.